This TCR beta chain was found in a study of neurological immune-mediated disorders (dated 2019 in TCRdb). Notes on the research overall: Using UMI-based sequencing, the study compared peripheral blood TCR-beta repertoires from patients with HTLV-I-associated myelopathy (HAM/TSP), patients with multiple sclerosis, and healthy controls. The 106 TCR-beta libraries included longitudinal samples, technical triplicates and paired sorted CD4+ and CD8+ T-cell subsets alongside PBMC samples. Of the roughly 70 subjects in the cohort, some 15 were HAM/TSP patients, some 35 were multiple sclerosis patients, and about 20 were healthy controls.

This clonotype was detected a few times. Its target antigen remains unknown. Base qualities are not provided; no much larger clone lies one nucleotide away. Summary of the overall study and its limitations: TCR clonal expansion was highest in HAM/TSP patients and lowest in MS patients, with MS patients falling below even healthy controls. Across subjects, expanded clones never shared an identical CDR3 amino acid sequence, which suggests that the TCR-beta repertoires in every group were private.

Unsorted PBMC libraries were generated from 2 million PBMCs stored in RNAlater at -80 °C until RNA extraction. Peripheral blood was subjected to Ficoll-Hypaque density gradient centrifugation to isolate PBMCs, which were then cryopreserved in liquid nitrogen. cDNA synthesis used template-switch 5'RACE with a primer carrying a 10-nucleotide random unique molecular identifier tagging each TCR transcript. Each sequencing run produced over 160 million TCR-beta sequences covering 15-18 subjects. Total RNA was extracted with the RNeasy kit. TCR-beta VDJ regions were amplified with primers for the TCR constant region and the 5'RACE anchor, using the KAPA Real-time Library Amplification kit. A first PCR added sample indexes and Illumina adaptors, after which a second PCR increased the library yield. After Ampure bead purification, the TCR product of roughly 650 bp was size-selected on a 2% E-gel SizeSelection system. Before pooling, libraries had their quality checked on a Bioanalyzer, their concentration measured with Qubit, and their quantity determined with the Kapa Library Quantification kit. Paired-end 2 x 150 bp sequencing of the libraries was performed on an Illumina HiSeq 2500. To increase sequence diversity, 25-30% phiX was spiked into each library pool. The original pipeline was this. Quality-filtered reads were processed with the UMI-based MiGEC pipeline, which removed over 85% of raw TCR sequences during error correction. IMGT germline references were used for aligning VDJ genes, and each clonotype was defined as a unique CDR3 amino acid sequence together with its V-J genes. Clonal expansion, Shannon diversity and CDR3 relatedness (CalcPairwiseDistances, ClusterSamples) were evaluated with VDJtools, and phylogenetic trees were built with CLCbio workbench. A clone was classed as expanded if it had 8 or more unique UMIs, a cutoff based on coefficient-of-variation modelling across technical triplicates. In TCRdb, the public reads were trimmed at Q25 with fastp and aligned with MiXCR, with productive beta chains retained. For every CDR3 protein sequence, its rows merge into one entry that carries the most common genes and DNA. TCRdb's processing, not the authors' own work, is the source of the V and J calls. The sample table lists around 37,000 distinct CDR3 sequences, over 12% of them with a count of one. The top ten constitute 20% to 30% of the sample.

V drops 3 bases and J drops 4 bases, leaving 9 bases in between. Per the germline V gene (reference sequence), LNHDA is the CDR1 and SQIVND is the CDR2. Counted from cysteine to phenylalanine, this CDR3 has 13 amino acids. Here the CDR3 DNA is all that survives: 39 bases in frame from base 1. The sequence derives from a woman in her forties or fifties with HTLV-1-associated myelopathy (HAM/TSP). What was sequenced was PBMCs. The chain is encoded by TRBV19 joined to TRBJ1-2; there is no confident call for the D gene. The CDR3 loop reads CASSIFSGYGYTF. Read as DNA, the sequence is TGTGCCAGTAGTATTTTCTCTGGCTATGGCTACACCTTC.